This TCR beta chain was identified in a study of shared clonotypes between healthy human individuals. Study conclusions and caveats: The naive CD4 repertoires of several donors were compared, and around 5% of clonotypes were shared.

Libraries were prepared by immunoSEQ multiplex PCR; TCRdb keeps only in-frame clonotypes and omits some of them. The sample carries 2 million to 2.5 million clones, 92% recorded once. The CDR3 consists of 14 residues. Per the germline V gene, CDR1 is SNHLY and CDR2 is FYNNEI. V was shortened by 8 bases and J by 0 bases, with 10 bases between the two germline ends. A note on this clone: The antigen remains undetermined.

This clonotype was sampled from a man aged 18 to 35 in good health. Some clones in this sample may be carry-over from other donors' samples. The sequenced sample consisted of naive CD4+ T cells from PBMCs. Subset denoted: CD45RA+ positively selected. This chain uses TRBV2 with TRBJ2-2; D is ambiguous. The CDR3 DNA is TGTGCCAGCGCGAACGTTGCGAACACCGGGGAGCTGTTTTTT. It is translated as CASANVANTGELFF.